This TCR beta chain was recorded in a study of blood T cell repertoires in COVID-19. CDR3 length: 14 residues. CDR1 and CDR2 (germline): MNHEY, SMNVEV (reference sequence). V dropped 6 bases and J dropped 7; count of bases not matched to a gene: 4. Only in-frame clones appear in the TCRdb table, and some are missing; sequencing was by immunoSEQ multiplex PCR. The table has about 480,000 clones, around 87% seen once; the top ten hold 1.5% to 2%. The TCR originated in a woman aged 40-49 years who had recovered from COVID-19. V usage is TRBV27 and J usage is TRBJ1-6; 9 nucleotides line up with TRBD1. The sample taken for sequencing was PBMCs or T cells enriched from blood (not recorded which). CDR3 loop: CASSLDRGNSPLHF. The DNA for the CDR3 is TGTGCCAGCAGCTTGGACAGGGGCAATTCACCCCTCCACTTT.